The clone carrying this T cell receptor (beta chain) appeared a single time. Its specificity is unknown. Clones were read by immunoSEQ multiplex PCR, and TCRdb kept only the in-frame ones, dropping some. The top ten hold approximately 5.4% of the sample, which has 60,000 to 80,000 clones, 82% seen once. The record originates from a study of radiation and T cells in renal cell carcinoma. Regarding time point: blood 2 weeks post-SBRT. The treatment here: 15 Gy SBRT to primary tumor, nephrectomy 4 weeks later. Study-level points and caveats: From baseline, blood top tumor clonotypes peaked at 2 weeks post-radiation.

CDR3 length: 14 residues. V shed 1 base and J 6 bases; nucleotides not matched to a gene: 4. Germline V gives CDR1 SGHAT, CDR2 FQNNGV. The sequences come from blood, collected from a patient whose treatment included radiotherapy and nephrectomy. The receptor's source is a man aged 60 to 69 with renal cell carcinoma. The V and J genes are TRBV11-2 and TRBJ2-7, with 9 positions matching TRBD1. CDR3: CASSLAGTGPEQYF. The CDR3 DNA is TGTGCCAGCAGCTTAGCCGGGACAGGGCCCGAGCAGTACTTC. Full variable domain (rest looked up from reference TRBV11-2 and TRBJ2-7): EAGVAQSPRYKIIEKRQSVAFWCNPISGHATLYWYQQILGQGPKLLIQFQNNGVVDDSQLPKDRFSAERLKGVDSTLKIQPAKLEDSAVYLCASSLAGTGPEQYFGPGTRLTVT.